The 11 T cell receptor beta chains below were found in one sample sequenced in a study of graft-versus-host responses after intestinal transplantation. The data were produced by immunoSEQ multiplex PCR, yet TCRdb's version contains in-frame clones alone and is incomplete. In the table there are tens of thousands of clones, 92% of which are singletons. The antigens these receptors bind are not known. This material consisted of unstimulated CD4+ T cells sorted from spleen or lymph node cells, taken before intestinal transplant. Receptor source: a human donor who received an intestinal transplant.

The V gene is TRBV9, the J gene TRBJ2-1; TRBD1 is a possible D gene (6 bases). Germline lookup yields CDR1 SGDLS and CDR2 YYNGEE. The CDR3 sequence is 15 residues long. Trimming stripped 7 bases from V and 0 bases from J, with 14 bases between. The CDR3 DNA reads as TGTGCCAGCTCCGGGACATCGAGCTCCTACAATGAGCAGTTCTTC. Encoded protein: CASSGTSSSYNEQFF.

The CDR3 sequence: CASSESYGRRNTEAFF. For the CDR3, the DNA is TGCGCCAGCAGTGAGTCTTATGGCAGACGGAACACTGAAGCTTTCTTT. This chain links TRBV10-2 with TRBJ1-1; the D is unclear. The CDR3 covers 16 residues. Germline V gene lookup returns CDR1 WSHSY and CDR2 SAAADI. V was clipped by 0 bases and J by 1 base, with 12 bases between them.

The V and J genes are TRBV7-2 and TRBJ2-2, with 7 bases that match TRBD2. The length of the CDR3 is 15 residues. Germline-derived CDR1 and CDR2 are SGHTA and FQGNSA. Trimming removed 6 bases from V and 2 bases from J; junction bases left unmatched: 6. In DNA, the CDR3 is TGTGCCAGCAGACACAGCGGGACTAACACCGGGGAGCTGTTTTTT. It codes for CASRHSGTNTGELFF.

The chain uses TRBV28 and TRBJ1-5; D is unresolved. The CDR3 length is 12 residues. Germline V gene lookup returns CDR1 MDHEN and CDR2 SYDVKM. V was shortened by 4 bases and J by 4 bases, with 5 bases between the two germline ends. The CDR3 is CASSSVNQPQHF. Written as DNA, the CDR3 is TGTGCCAGCAGTTCGGTGAATCAGCCCCAGCATTTT.

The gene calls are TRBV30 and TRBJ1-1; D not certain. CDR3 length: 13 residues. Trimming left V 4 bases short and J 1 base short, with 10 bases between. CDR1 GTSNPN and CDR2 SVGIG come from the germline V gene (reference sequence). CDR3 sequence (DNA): TGTGCCTGGATAGGCCCCGGGAACACTGAAGCTTTCTTT. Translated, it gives CAWIGPGNTEAFF.

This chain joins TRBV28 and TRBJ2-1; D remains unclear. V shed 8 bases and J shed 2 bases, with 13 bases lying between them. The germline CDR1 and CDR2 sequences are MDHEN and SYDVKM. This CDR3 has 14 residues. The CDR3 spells CASSERLTYNEQFF. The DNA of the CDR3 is TGTGCCAGCTCCGAACGCCTCACCTACAATGAGCAGTTCTTC.

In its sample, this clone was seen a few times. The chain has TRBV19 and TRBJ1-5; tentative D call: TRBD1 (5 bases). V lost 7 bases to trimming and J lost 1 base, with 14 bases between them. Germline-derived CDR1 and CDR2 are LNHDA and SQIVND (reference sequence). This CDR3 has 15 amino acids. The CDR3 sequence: CASTPTPGSNQPQHF. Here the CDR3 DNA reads TGTGCCAGTACCCCGACCCCAGGGAGCAATCAGCCCCAGCATTTT. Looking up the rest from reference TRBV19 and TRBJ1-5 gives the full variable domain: DGGITQSPKYLFRKEGQNVTLSCEQNLNHDAMYWYRQDPGQGLRLIYYSQIVNDFQKGDIAEGYSVSREKKESFPLTVTSAQKNPTAFYLCASTPTPGSNQPQHFGDGTRLSIL.

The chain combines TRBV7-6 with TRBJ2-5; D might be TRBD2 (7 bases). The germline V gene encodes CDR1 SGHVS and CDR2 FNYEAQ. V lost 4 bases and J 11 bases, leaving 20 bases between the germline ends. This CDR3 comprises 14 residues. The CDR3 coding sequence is TGTGCCAGCAGCTCGGTCGGTAGGGGGGGAGAGCAGTACTTC. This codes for CASSSVGRGGEQYF.

DNA for the CDR3: TGTGCCAGCAGGGCCCGGACAGGGGAATCCTACGAGCAGTACTTC. Its translation is CASRARTGESYEQYF. V and J are TRBV27 and TRBJ2-7, with 9 bases matching TRBD1. With 6 bases clipped from V and 1 base from J, the junction kept 7 bases outside the gene matches. The CDR3 runs to 15 residues. From germline, CDR1 is MNHEY and CDR2 SMNVEV (reference sequence).

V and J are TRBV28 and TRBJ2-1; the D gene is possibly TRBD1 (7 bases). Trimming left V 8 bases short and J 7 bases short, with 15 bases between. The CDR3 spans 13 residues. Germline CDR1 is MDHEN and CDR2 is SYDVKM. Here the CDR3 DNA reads TGTGCCAGCGGAGGGGGCATTTGGAATGAGCAGTTCTTC. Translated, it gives CASGGGIWNEQFF.

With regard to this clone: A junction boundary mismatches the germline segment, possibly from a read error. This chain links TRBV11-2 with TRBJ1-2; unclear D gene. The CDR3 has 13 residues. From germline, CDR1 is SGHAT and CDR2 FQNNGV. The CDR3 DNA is TGTGCCAGCAGCGTAGAACAGTATTATGGCTACACCTTC. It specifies CASSVEQYYGYTF.